Presented here are 14 T cell receptor beta chains from one specimen sequenced in a study of cytomegalovirus exposure and HLA in healthy donors. The PCR contained 60 Vbeta and 13 Jbeta primers. Measured with immunoSEQ multiplex PCR; TCRdb has only the in-frame clones, and not every one. The table includes roughly 77,000 clones, approximately 78% detected once. The material sequenced was PBMCs. The receptors stem from a man aged 40-49 years in good health and CMV-seronegative.

V and J are TRBV19 and TRBJ1-1; 12 nucleotides line up with TRBD1. This CDR3 is 20 amino acids long. The germline gives CDR1 LNHDA, CDR2 SQIVND (reference sequence). V was pared by 3 bases and J by 0 bases, with 14 bases of the junction left unmatched. For the CDR3, the DNA is TGTGCCAGTAGTATCATCCCCCGGGACAGGGGGCCGGGATTGAACACTGAAGCTTTCTTT. It translates to CASSIIPRDRGPGLNTEAFF.

This chain joins TRBV7-6 and TRBJ2-7, with 14 bases matching TRBD2. Germline CDR1 is SGHVS and CDR2 is FNYEAQ. Trimming at V came to 4 bases and at J to 2 bases, leaving 7 bases not matched to a gene. This CDR3 is built from 17 residues. The chain's CDR3 is CASSSTGTSGGTYEQYF. DNA of the CDR3: TGTGCCAGCAGCTCCACCGGGACTAGCGGGGGCACCTACGAGCAGTACTTC.

This chain uses TRBV11-2 with TRBJ1-2; D uncertain. This CDR3 is built from 13 residues. V dropped 4 bases and J dropped 4 bases, with 10 bases sitting between them. The germline CDR1 and CDR2 sequences are SGHAT and FQNNGV. Here the CDR3 reads CASSSYSSYGYTF. CDR3 bases: TGTGCCAGCAGCTCGTACAGTAGCTATGGCTACACCTTC.

The chain combines TRBV7-9 with TRBJ2-7; no reliable D call. This CDR3 spans 15 amino acids. CDR1 and CDR2 (germline): SEHNR, FQNEAQ (reference sequence). Trimming removed 4 bases at V and 2 bases at J, with 15 bases between. The CDR3 protein is CASSSTYPPTYEQYF. The CDR3, as DNA: TGTGCCAGCAGCTCCACCTATCCTCCAACCTACGAGCAGTACTTC. The entire variable domain, with the rest obtained from reference TRBV7-9 and TRBJ2-7, is as follows: DTGVSQNPRHKITKRGQNVTFRCDPISEHNRLYWYRQTLGQGPEFLTYFQNEAQLEKSRLLSDRFSAERPKGSFSTLEIQRTEQGDSAMYLCASSSTYPPTYEQYFGPGTRLTVT.

This chain links TRBV19 with TRBJ1-3; D is unresolved. CDR3 length equals 16 residues. Germline V CDR1 and CDR2: LNHDA, SQIVND (reference sequence). The V and J ends lost 3 bases and 0 bases respectively, with 12 bases between them. The CDR3 DNA reads as TGTGCCAGTAGTATCCGGGGAGGAAGCTCTGGAAACACCATATATTTT. Protein: CASSIRGGSSGNTIYF.

This chain uses TRBV4-1 with TRBJ2-7, with 7 bases fitting TRBD2. The CDR3 sequence is 15 residues long. V gave up 4 bases and J gave up 5 bases; unmatched junction bases: 11. The germline V gene has CDR1 MGHRA and CDR2 YSYEKL. For the CDR3, the DNA is TGCGCCAGCAGCCCCCGGGGGGAGGGCGGTGACGAGCAGTACTTC. It is translated as CASSPRGEGGDEQYF.

The chain is built from TRBV7-2 and TRBJ2-7; TRBD2 matches at 8 bases. CDR3 size: 15 residues. The trim removed 0 bases at V and 1 base at J, leaving 2 bases unmatched. Germline-derived CDR1 and CDR2 are SGHTA and FQGNSA. The CDR3 sequence: CASSLASGSSYEQYF. The DNA of the CDR3 is TGTGCCAGCAGCTTAGCGAGCGGGAGTTCCTACGAGCAGTACTTC.

The chain carries TRBV19 and TRBJ1-5, with D possibly being TRBD1 (5 bases). The CDR3 is made up of 18 amino acids. Deletions cut 2 bases from V and 4 bases from J, with 21 bases between. Per germline, CDR1 LNHDA and CDR2 SQIVND (reference sequence). The DNA of the CDR3 is TGTGCCAGTAGTATACCAGAACCCGTGGCAGGGCTAAATCAGCCCCAGCATTTT. This encodes CASSIPEPVAGLNQPQHF.

The rearrangement joins TRBV30 to TRBJ2-7; 7 bases are a match to TRBD1. Looked up from germline, CDR1 is GTSNPN and CDR2 is SVGIG (reference sequence). Trimming cost V 2 bases and J 4 bases; bases outside gene matches: 11. The CDR3 length is 15 residues. The CDR3 loop is CAWSKGARGLYEQYF. The CDR3 DNA is TGTGCCTGGAGTAAGGGGGCCAGGGGGTTGTACGAGCAGTACTTC.

The chain has TRBV4-3 and TRBJ2-7, with 7 bases aligning to TRBD2. Trimming removed 1 base from V and 4 bases from J; junction bases left unmatched: 7. CDR3 length: 15 residues. Germline CDR1 is LGHNA and CDR2 is YSLEER. Here the CDR3 reads CASSQGGGLVYEQYF. CDR3 coding DNA: TGCGCCAGCAGCCAAGGGGGGGGGTTAGTATACGAGCAGTACTTC.

The V gene is TRBV9, the J gene TRBJ2-2, with D uncertain. The CDR3 is 13 amino acids. The V gene's germline CDR1 is SGDLS and CDR2 YYNGEE. Trimming took 0 bases from V and 5 from J, leaving 5 bases between them. CDR3 bases: TGTGCCAGCAGCGTAGCCCCAACCGGGGAGCTGTTTTTT. The encoded protein is CASSVAPTGELFF.

Here the CDR3 reads CASSVAGGDTQYF. The CDR3 bases are TGCGCCAGCAGCGTAGCGGGGGGAGATACGCAGTATTTT. This chain uses TRBV5-1 with TRBJ2-3; 10 bases map to TRBD2. Germline values: CDR1 SGHRS, CDR2 YFSETQ. This CDR3 comprises 13 residues. Trimming at V came to 4 bases and at J to 5 bases, leaving 1 base not matched to a gene. The entire variable domain, with the rest obtained from reference TRBV5-1 and TRBJ2-3, is as follows: KAGVTQTPRYLIKTRGQQVTLSCSPISGHRSVSWYQQTPGQGLQFLFEYFSETQRNKGNFPGRFSGRQFSNSRSEMNVSTLELGDSALYLCASSVAGGDTQYFGPGTRLTVL.

This chain uses TRBV11-2 with TRBJ2-7; 7 bases are shared with TRBD1. Germline CDR1 is SGHAT and CDR2 is FQNNGV. The CDR3 consists of 14 residues. V shed 5 bases and J 3 bases; nucleotides not matched to a gene: 7. CDR3 coding DNA: TGTGCCAGCAGCATGGGACAGCAGGGCTACGAGCAGTACTTC. Encoded protein: CASSMGQQGYEQYF.

This chain uses TRBV28 with TRBJ1-1; maybe TRBD1 (5 bases). Germline V lookup: CDR1 MDHEN, CDR2 SYDVKM. This CDR3 region has 12 residues. V was shortened by 11 bases and J by 0 bases, with 10 bases between the two germline ends. CDR3 sequence (DNA): TGTGCCGTCGTGGACATGAACACTGAAGCTTTCTTT. It yields the protein CAVVDMNTEAFF.